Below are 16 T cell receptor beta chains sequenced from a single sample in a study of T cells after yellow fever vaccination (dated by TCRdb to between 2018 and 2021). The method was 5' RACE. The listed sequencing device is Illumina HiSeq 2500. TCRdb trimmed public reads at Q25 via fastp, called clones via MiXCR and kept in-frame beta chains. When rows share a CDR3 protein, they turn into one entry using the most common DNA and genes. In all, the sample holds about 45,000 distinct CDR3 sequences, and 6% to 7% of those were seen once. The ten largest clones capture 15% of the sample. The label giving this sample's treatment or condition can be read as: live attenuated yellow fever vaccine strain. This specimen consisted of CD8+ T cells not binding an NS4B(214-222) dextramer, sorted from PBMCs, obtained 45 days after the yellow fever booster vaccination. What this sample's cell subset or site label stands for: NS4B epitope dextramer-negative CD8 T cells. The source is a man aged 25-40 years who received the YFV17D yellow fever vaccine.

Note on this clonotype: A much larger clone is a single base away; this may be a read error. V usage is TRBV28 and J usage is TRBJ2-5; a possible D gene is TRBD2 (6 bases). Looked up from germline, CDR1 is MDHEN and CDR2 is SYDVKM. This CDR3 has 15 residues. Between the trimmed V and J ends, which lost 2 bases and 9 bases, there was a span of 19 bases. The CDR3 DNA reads TGTGCCAGCAGTTTACCGGGCGCGGGGAGTTGGGCCCAGTACTTC. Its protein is CASSLPGAGSWAQYF.

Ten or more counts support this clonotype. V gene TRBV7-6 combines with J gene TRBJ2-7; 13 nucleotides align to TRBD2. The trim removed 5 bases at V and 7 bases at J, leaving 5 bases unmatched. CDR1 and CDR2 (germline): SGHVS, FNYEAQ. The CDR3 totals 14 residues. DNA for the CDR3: TGTGCCAGCAGCCTGCAGACTAGCGGGGGGGAGCAGTACTTC. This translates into CASSLQTSGGEQYF.

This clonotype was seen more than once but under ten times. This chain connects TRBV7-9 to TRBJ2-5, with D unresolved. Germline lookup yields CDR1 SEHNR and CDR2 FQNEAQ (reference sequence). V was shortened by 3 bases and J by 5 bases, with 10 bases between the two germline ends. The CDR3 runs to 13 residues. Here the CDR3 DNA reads TGTGCCAGCAGCTTGTCCAGAGACGAGACCCAGTACTTC. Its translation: CASSLSRDETQYF.

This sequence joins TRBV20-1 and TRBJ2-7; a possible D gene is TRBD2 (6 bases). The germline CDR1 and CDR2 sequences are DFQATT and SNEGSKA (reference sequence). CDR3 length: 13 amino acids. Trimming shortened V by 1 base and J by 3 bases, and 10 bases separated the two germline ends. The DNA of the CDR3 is TGCAGTGCTAGAGGACTAGGGGACTACGAGCAGTACTTC. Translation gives CSARGLGDYEQYF.

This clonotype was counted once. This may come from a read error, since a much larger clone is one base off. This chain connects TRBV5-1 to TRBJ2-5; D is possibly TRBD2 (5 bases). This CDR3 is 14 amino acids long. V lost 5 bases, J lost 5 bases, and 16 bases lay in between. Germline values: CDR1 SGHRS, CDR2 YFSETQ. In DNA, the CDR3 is TGCGCCAGCAGACCCGCGGAGGTTCATGAGACCCAGTACTTC. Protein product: CASRPAEVHETQYF. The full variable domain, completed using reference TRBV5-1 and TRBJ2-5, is KAGVTQTPRYLIKTRGQQVTLSCSPISGHRSVSWYQQTPGQGLQFLFEYFSETQRNKGNFPGRFSGRQFSNSRSEMNVSTLELGDSALYLCASRPAEVHETQYFGPGTRLLVL.

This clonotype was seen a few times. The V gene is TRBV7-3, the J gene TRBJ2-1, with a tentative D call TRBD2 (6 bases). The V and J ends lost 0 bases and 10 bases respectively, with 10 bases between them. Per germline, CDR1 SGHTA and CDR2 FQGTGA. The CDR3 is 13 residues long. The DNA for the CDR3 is TGTGCCAGCAGCTTAACGACTAGTCGGGAGCAGTTCTTC. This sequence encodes CASSLTTSREQFF.

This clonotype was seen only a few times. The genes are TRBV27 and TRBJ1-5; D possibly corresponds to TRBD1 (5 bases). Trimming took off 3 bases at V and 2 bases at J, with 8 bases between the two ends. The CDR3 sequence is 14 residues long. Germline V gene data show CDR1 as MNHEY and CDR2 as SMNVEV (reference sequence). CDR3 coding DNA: TGTGCCAGCAGTTTCGGGACCGGCAATCAGCCCCAGCATTTT. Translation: CASSFGTGNQPQHF.

CDR3 sequence reads: CSAGNRTGPNTEAFF. CDR3 coding DNA: TGCAGTGCTGGAAACAGGACAGGTCCGAACACTGAAGCTTTCTTT. The chain is built from TRBV20-1 and TRBJ1-1; 7 nucleotides align to TRBD1. This CDR3 comprises 15 residues. CDR1 DFQATT and CDR2 SNEGSKA come from the germline V gene (reference sequence). The J segment lost 1 base and the V segment lost 5 bases, leaving 10 bases of the junction unmatched.

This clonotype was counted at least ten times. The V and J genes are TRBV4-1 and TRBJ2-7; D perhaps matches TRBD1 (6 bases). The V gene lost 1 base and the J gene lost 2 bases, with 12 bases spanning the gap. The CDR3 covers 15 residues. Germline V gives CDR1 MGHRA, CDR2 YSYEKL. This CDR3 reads CASSQVVGATYEQYF. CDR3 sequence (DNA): TGCGCCAGCAGCCAAGTTGTGGGGGCCACCTACGAGCAGTACTTC.

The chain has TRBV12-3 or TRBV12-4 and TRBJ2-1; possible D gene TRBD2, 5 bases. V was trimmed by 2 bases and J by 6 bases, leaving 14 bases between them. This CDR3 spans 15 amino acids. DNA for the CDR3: TGTGCCAGCAGTTTACTTGAGACTCTAGCCAATGAGCAGTTCTTC. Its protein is CASSLLETLANEQFF.

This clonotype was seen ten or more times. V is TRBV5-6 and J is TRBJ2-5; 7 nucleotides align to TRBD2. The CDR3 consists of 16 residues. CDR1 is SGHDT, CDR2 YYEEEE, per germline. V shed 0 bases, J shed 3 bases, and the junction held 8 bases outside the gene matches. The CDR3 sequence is CASSLGSAGLEETQYF. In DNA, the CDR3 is TGTGCCAGCAGCTTGGGGTCAGCGGGGCTTGAAGAGACCCAGTACTTC.

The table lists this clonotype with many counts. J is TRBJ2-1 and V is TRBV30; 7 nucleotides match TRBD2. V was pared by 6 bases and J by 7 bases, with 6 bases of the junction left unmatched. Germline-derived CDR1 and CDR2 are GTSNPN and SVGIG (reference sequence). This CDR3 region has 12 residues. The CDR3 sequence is CACGTTYNEQFF. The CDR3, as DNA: TGTGCCTGCGGGACTACGTATAATGAGCAGTTCTTC.

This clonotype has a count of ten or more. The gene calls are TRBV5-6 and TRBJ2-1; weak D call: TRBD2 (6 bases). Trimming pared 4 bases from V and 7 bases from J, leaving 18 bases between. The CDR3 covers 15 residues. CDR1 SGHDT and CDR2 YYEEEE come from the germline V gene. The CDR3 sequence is CASSTTGSWHNEQFF. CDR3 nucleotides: TGTGCCAGCAGCACAACCGGGAGCTGGCATAATGAGCAGTTCTTC.

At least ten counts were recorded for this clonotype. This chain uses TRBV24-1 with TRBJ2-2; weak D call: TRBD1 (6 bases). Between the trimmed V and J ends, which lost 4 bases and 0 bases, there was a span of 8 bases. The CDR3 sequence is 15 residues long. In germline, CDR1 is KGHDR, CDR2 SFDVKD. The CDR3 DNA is TGTGCCACCAGTGACGGGACAACGAACACCGGGGAGCTGTTTTTT. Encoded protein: CATSDGTTNTGELFF.

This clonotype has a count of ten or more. The CDR3 spells CASSQVRQPSTDTQYF. The CDR3 DNA reads TGCGCCAGCAGCCAAGTGCGTCAGCCTAGCACAGATACGCAGTATTTT. The chain combines TRBV4-1 with TRBJ2-3, with unresolved D. V was pared by 1 base and J by 0 bases, with 11 bases between. CDR3 size: 16 residues. Germline V lookup: CDR1 MGHRA, CDR2 YSYEKL.

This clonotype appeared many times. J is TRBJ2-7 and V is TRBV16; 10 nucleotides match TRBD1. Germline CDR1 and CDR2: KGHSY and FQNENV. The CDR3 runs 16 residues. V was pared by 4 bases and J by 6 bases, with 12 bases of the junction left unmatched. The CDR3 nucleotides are TGTGCCAGCAGCCTCCCCCCCGGGACAGGGGATATCGAGCAGTACTTC. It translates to CASSLPPGTGDIEQYF.